The rows below give T cell receptor beta chains drawn from one sample of a study of cytomegalovirus exposure and HLA in healthy donors. TCRdb's table, derived via immunoSEQ multiplex PCR, lists solely in-frame clones and lacks some. The data show about 160,000 clones, less than 90% seen once. Source material: PBMCs. The receptors derive from a man between 50 and 59 years old in good health and CMV-seropositive. Both conserved end residues are part of each CDR3. A D gene is named only where the DNA matches it firmly. Size is stated for part of the rows, as once, few or many counts, or as a class when the clone is expanded.

DNA: TGTGCCAGCAGCGGACCCCACGGGCCCGGGACAGGGAACTCTGGGGCCAACGTCCTGACTTTC
CDR3: CASSGPHGPGTGNSGANVLTF
size: .
length: 21
D: TRBD1
V: TRBV9
J: TRBJ2-6

DNA: TGTGCCAGTAGTATCGGACAGGGCTATGGCTACACCTTC
CDR3: CASSIGQGYGYTF
size: .
length: 13
D: TRBD1
V: TRBV19
J: TRBJ1-2

DNA: TGTGCCAGCAGTCGAGGACAATACGCGAGCTATGGCTACACCTTC
CDR3: CASSRGQYASYGYTF
size: few
length: 15
D: .
V: TRBV9
J: TRBJ1-2

DNA: TGCGCCAGCAGCTTTTTAGGGGGCGATGGCTACACCTTC
CDR3: CASSFLGGDGYTF
size: few
length: 13
D: TRBD1
V: TRBV5-1
J: TRBJ1-2

DNA: TGTGCCAGTAGTATAGAGTCTAGCGGGAGAAGTGAGCAGTTCTTC
CDR3: CASSIESSGRSEQFF
size: .
length: 15
D: TRBD2
V: TRBV19
J: TRBJ2-1

DNA: TGCAGCGTGGACCGCTGGACTAGCGGGAGTAATGAGCAGTTCTTC
CDR3: CSVDRWTSGSNEQFF
size: .
length: 15
D: TRBD2
V: TRBV29-1
J: TRBJ2-1

DNA: TGTGCCAGTAGTATGGGATGGCGGGGGCAAAGCTCCTACAATGAGCAGTTCTTC
CDR3: CASSMGWRGQSSYNEQFF
size: .
length: 18
D: .
V: TRBV19
J: TRBJ2-1

DNA: TGTGCCAGCAGCTTAGGAGCAACTAATGAAAAACTGTTTTTT
CDR3: CASSLGATNEKLFF
size: .
length: 14
D: .
V: TRBV11-1
J: TRBJ1-4

DNA: TGTGCCAGCAGTGAATCGCTGGGAGAAATAAACTTGGAGCAGTTCTTC
CDR3: CASSESLGEINLEQFF
size: .
length: 16
D: .
V: TRBV6-1
J: TRBJ2-1

DNA: TGTGCCAGCAGCTTGGGTAGGCGGCGTTTATTGAGTAATGAGCAGTTCTTC
CDR3: CASSLGRRRLLSNEQFF
size: .
length: 17
D: .
V: TRBV5-4
J: TRBJ2-1

DNA: TGTGCCAGCAGCCGAGGACTAGCGGGTCGTATGGAGACCCAGTACTTC
CDR3: CASSRGLAGRMETQYF
size: .
length: 16
D: TRBD2
V: TRBV14
J: TRBJ2-5

DNA: TGTGCCAGCAGTGCGGGACAGGGGAACTATGGCTACACCTTC
CDR3: CASSAGQGNYGYTF
size: .
length: 14
D: TRBD1
V: TRBV6-1
J: TRBJ1-2

DNA: TGCAGCGTGCAGGCGGGGATAGCAGATACGCAGTATTTT
CDR3: CSVQAGIADTQYF
size: .
length: 13
D: .
V: TRBV29-1
J: TRBJ2-3

DNA: TGTGCCAGCAGCTTAGCCTCGAATCAGCCCCAGCATTTT
CDR3: CASSLASNQPQHF
size: .
length: 13
D: .
V: TRBV11-2
J: TRBJ1-5

DNA: TGTGCCGGCACGACAGCCAACTATGGCTACACCTTC
CDR3: CAGTTANYGYTF
size: .
length: 12
D: .
V: TRBV30
J: TRBJ1-2

DNA: TGTGCCAGCAGTCAGGGAAACAATGAGCAGTTCTTC
CDR3: CASSQGNNEQFF
size: .
length: 12
D: .
V: TRBV7-3
J: TRBJ2-1

DNA: TGTGCCAGCAGCTACCTGGACCAGGGGGCCAGCTACACCTTC
CDR3: CASSYLDQGASYTF
size: .
length: 14
D: TRBD1
V: TRBV7-6
J: TRBJ1-2

DNA: TGTGCCAGCAGCCAGAAGTCGGGACAGGAGGCCTACGAGCAGTACTTC
CDR3: CASSQKSGQEAYEQYF
size: .
length: 16
D: TRBD1
V: TRBV27
J: TRBJ2-7

DNA: TGTGCCAGCAGCATGAACTTAGGGACAGGGACCTATGGCTACACCTTC
CDR3: CASSMNLGTGTYGYTF
size: .
length: 16
D: TRBD1
V: TRBV6-4
J: TRBJ1-2

DNA: TGTGCCAGCGGGACAGGGTCGTTCTACTATGGCTACACCTTC
CDR3: CASGTGSFYYGYTF
size: few
length: 14
D: TRBD1
V: TRBV27
J: TRBJ1-2

DNA: TGTGCCAGTAGACTAGCGGTATCAGATACGCAGTATTTT
CDR3: CASRLAVSDTQYF
size: .
length: 13
D: TRBD2
V: TRBV19
J: TRBJ2-3

DNA: TGTGCCAGCAGCTTAGTGGGACAGCTCCACTCCTACGAGCAGTACTTC
CDR3: CASSLVGQLHSYEQYF
size: .
length: 16
D: TRBD1
V: TRBV7-2
J: TRBJ2-7

DNA: TGTGCCAGCAGCTCCCTTAATGAAAAACTGTTTTTT
CDR3: CASSSLNEKLFF
size: .
length: 12
D: .
V: TRBV27
J: TRBJ1-4

DNA: TGTGCCAGCAGCTTACGTCGGGGGGCCATAGATACGCAGTATTTT
CDR3: CASSLRRGAIDTQYF
size: few
length: 15
D: .
V: TRBV7-3
J: TRBJ2-3

DNA: TGTGCCAGCAGCCAACAGGGGAACAATGAGCAGTTCTTC
CDR3: CASSQQGNNEQFF
size: once
length: 13
D: TRBD1
V: TRBV28
J: TRBJ2-1

DNA: TGCGCCAGCAGCGCCGATCAGGGGGTCTACTATGGCTACACCTTC
CDR3: CASSADQGVYYGYTF
size: .
length: 15
D: TRBD1
V: TRBV5-1
J: TRBJ1-2

DNA: TGTGCCAGCAACCAGGGCTTCACAGATACGCAGTATTTT
CDR3: CASNQGFTDTQYF
size: .
length: 13
D: .
V: TRBV6-5
J: TRBJ2-3

DNA: TGTGCCTGGAAGAGCCTTAACACAGGGGCAGATACGCAGTATTTT
CDR3: CAWKSLNTGADTQYF
size: few
length: 15
D: TRBD1
V: TRBV30
J: TRBJ2-3

DNA: TGTGCCAGCAGTCCCCGGGACACGAATCAGCCCCAGCATTTT
CDR3: CASSPRDTNQPQHF
size: .
length: 14
D: .
V: TRBV6-5
J: TRBJ1-5

DNA: TGTGCCAGCAGTACCCAGACAGGGTTGAAGGGCACAGATACGCAGTATTTT
CDR3: CASSTQTGLKGTDTQYF
size: .
length: 17
D: TRBD1
V: TRBV28
J: TRBJ2-3

DNA: TGTGCCAGCAGCTCCGGGACAGTAAACACCGGGGAGCTGTTTTTT
CDR3: CASSSGTVNTGELFF
size: .
length: 15
D: TRBD1
V: TRBV5-4
J: TRBJ2-2

DNA: TGCAGCGCCGACAGGATTAACACTGAAGCTTTCTTT
CDR3: CSADRINTEAFF
size: once
length: 12
D: .
V: TRBV29-1
J: TRBJ1-1

DNA: TGTGCCAGCAGCGGGGCGTACTCCGGGACAGGGTGGAATGAGCAGTTCTTC
CDR3: CASSGAYSGTGWNEQFF
size: .
length: 17
D: TRBD1
V: TRBV9
J: TRBJ2-1

DNA: TGTGCCAGTAGTATTGGGGGACAGATAATCACCGGGGAGCTGTTTTTT
CDR3: CASSIGGQIITGELFF
size: .
length: 16
D: TRBD1
V: TRBV19
J: TRBJ2-2

DNA: TGCGCCAGCAGCCAAGTTACAGGATCTAACTATGGCTACACCTTC
CDR3: CASSQVTGSNYGYTF
size: once
length: 15
D: .
V: TRBV4-3
J: TRBJ1-2

DNA: TGTGCCAGCAGCGTACAGGCGGGGGGGCTAGAGACCCAGTACTTC
CDR3: CASSVQAGGLETQYF
size: .
length: 15
D: TRBD2
V: TRBV9
J: TRBJ2-5

DNA: TGTGCCAGCAGCTCGGGACAATTGTACCAAGAGACCCAGTACTTC
CDR3: CASSSGQLYQETQYF
size: .
length: 15
D: .
V: TRBV5-6
J: TRBJ2-5

DNA: TGTGCCAGCAGCTTAGCCGGGCCAGGAGGTGGCACAGATACGCAGTATTTT
CDR3: CASSLAGPGGGTDTQYF
size: .
length: 17
D: .
V: TRBV7-2
J: TRBJ2-3

DNA: TGCGCCAGCAGCCAAGAGAGGTCCTACGAGCAGTACTTC
CDR3: CASSQERSYEQYF
size: .
length: 13
D: .
V: TRBV4-1
J: TRBJ2-7

DNA: TGCGCCAGCAGCTTGTGGAGGACAGGGCGCGATAATGAGCAGTTCTTC
CDR3: CASSLWRTGRDNEQFF
size: .
length: 16
D: TRBD1
V: TRBV5-1
J: TRBJ2-1

DNA: TGCGCCAGCAGCGAGACAGGGTCTGGAAACACCATATATTTT
CDR3: CASSETGSGNTIYF
size: .
length: 14
D: TRBD1
V: TRBV5-1
J: TRBJ1-3

DNA: TGCGCCAGCAGTCCGGGACAGCAAGAGACCCAGTACTTC
CDR3: CASSPGQQETQYF
size: .
length: 13
D: TRBD1
V: TRBV10-1
J: TRBJ2-5

DNA: TGTGCCAGCAGTATATGGAGGGAGAATACTGAAGCTTTCTTT
CDR3: CASSIWRENTEAFF
size: .
length: 14
D: .
V: TRBV5-8
J: TRBJ1-1

DNA: TGTGCCAGCAGTTCGACAGCAGATACGCAGTATTTT
CDR3: CASSSTADTQYF
size: .
length: 12
D: .
V: TRBV28
J: TRBJ2-3

DNA: TGTGCCAGCAGCTCCGGGACTAGCGGTGGCTACGAGCAGTACTTC
CDR3: CASSSGTSGGYEQYF
size: .
length: 15
D: TRBD2
V: TRBV7-9
J: TRBJ2-7

DNA: TGTGCCAGCAGCGTAGGGTCAGGGGGCGAGAACACTGAAGCTTTCTTT
CDR3: CASSVGSGGENTEAFF
size: .
length: 16
D: TRBD1
V: TRBV9
J: TRBJ1-1

DNA: TGTGCCAGCAGAGAGGGACAGGGGTCTAAAGCTTTCTTT
CDR3: CASREGQGSKAFF
size: .
length: 13
D: TRBD1
V: TRBV6-1
J: TRBJ1-1

DNA: TGTGCCAGCAGCCCCCTAGCGGGGCTAAACACCGGGGAGCTGTTTTTT
CDR3: CASSPLAGLNTGELFF
size: .
length: 16
D: TRBD2
V: TRBV7-3
J: TRBJ2-2

DNA: TGTGCCAGCAGTTTATTATACGGGGGGGGCAATCAGCCCCAGCATTTT
CDR3: CASSLLYGGGNQPQHF
size: .
length: 16
D: .
V: TRBV27
J: TRBJ1-5

DNA: TGCGCCAGCAGCAACAGGGTTGGCTACGAGCAGTACTTC
CDR3: CASSNRVGYEQYF
size: .
length: 13
D: .
V: TRBV5-1
J: TRBJ2-7

DNA: TGTGCCAGCAGTTTTGTCGGGAGCACAGATACGCAGTATTTT
CDR3: CASSFVGSTDTQYF
size: .
length: 14
D: .
V: TRBV27
J: TRBJ2-3

DNA: TGTGCCAGTAGTATGCGGACTAGCAGTTACGAGCAGTACTTC
CDR3: CASSMRTSSYEQYF
size: .
length: 14
D: TRBD2
V: TRBV19
J: TRBJ2-7

DNA: TGTGCCAGCAGTCAGGACAGCAATGAGCAGTTCTTC
CDR3: CASSQDSNEQFF
size: .
length: 12
D: .
V: TRBV2
J: TRBJ2-1

DNA: TGCGCCAGCAGCTTTACTACAACTAATGAAAAACTGTTTTTT
CDR3: CASSFTTTNEKLFF
size: .
length: 14
D: .
V: TRBV5-1
J: TRBJ1-4

DNA: TGTGCCAGCAGCCAAGCGGAGTCCCAAGAGACCCAGTACTTC
CDR3: CASSQAESQETQYF
size: .
length: 14
D: .
V: TRBV4-2
J: TRBJ2-5